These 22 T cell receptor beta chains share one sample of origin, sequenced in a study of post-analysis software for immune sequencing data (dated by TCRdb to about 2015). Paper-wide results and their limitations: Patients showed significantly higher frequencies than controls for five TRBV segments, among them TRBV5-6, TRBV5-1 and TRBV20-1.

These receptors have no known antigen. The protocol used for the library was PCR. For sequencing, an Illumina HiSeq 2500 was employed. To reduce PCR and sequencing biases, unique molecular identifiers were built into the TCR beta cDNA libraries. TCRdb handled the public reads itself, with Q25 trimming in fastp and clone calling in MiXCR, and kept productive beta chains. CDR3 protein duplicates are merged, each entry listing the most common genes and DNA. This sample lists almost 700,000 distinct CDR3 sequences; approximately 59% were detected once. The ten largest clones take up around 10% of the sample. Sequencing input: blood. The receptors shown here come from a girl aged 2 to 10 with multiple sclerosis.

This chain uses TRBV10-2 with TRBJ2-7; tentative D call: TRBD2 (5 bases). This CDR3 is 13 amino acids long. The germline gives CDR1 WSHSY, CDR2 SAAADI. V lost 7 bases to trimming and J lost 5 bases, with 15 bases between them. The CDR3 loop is CASKRGIGDEQYF. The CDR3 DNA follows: TGCGCCAGCAAACGGGGTATTGGGGACGAGCAGTACTTC.

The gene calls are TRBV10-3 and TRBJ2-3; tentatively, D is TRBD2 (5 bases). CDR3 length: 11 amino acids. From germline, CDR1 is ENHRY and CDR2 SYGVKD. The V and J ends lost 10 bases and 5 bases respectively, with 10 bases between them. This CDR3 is CASQREDTQYF. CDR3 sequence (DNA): TGTGCCAGCCAGAGGGAAGATACGCAGTATTTT.

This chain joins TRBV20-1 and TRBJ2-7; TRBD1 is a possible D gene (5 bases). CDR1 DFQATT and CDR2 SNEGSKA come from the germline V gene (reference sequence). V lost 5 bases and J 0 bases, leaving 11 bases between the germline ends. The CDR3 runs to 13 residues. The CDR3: CSASVDSSYEQYF. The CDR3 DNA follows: TGCAGTGCTTCAGTTGACAGCTCCTACGAGCAGTACTTC.

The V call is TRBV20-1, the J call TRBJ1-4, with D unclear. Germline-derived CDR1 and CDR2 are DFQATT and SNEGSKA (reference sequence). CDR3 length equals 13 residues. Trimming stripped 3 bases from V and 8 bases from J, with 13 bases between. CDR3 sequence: CSARRQLSEKLFF. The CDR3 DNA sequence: TGCAGTGCTAGGAGGCAGCTATCCGAAAAACTGTTTTTT.

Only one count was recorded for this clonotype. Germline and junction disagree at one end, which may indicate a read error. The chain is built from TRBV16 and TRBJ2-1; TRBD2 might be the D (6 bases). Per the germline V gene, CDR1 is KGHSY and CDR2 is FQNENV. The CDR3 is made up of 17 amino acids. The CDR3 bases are TGTGCCGGCAGCCAATTAGTTGGTGGGAGGTCCTACAATGAGCAGTTCTTC. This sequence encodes CAGSQLVGGRSYNEQFF.

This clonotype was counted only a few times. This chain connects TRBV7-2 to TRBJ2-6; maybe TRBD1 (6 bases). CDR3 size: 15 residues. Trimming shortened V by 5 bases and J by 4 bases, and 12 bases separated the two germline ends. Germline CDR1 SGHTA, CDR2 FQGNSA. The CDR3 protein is CASSPTGPGANVLTF. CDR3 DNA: TGTGCCAGCAGCCCCACAGGGCCCGGGGCCAACGTCCTGACTTTC.

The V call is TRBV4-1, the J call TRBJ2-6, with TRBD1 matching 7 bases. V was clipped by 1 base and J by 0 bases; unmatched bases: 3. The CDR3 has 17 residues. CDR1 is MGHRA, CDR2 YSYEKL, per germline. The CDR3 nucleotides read TGCGCCAGCAGCCAAGGGGACAGCAACTCTGGGGCCAACGTCCTGACTTTC. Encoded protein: CASSQGDSNSGANVLTF.

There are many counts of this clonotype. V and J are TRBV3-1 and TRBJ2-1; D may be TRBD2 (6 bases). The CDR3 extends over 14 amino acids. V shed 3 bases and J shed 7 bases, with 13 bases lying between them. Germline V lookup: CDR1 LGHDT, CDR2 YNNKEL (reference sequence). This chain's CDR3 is CASSQARGTNEQFF. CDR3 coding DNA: TGTGCCAGCAGCCAGGCCCGGGGGACGAATGAGCAGTTCTTC.

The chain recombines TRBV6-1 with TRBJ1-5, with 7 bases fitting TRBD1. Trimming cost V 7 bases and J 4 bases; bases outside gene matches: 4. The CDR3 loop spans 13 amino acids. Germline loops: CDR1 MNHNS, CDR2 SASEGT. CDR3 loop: CASKTGANQPQHF. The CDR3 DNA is TGTGCCAGCAAAACAGGGGCGAATCAGCCCCAGCATTTT.

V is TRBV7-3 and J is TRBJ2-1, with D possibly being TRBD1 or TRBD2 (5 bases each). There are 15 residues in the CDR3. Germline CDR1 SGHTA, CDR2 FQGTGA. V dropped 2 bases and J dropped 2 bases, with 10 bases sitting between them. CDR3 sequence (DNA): TGTGCCAGCAGCTTAGACTGGGGGACCTACAATGAGCAGTTCTTC. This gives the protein CASSLDWGTYNEQFF.

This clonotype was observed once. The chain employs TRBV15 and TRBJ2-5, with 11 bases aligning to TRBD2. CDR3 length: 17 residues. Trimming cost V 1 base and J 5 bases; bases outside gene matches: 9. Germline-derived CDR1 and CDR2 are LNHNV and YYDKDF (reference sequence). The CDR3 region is CATSRVKLAGDGETQYF. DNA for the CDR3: TGTGCCACCAGCAGAGTCAAACTAGCGGGAGATGGGGAGACCCAGTACTTC.

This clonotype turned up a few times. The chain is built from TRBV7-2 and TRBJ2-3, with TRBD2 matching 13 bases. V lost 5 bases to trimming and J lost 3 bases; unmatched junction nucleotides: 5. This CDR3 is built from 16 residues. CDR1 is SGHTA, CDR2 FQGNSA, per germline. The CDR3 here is CASSVTTSGGTDTQYF. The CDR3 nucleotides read TGTGCCAGCAGCGTCACGACTAGCGGGGGGACAGATACGCAGTATTTT.

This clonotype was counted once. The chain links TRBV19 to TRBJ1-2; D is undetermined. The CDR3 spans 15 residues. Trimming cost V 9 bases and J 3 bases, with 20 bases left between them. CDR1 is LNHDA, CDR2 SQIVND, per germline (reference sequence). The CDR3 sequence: CASTDPTLTDYGYTF. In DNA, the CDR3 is TGTGCCAGCACTGACCCTACCCTAACTGACTATGGCTACACCTTC.

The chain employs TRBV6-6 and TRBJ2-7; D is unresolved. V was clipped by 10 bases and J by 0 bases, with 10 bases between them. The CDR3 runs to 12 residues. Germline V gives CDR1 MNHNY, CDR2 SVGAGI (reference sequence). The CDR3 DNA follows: TGTGCCACCATGACGGCCTCCTACGAGCAGTACTTC. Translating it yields CATMTASYEQYF.

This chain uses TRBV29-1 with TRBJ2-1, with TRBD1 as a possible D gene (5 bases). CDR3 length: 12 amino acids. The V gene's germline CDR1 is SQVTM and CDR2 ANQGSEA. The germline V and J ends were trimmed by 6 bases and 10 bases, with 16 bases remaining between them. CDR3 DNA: TGCAGCGTCGCCCCAGGGATGGACGAGCAGTTCTTC. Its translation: CSVAPGMDEQFF.

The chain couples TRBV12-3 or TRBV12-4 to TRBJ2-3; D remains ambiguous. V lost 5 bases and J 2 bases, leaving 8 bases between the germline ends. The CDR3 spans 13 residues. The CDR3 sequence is CASSAYSTDTQYF. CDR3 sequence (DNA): TGTGCCAGCAGTGCGTACTCCACAGATACGCAGTATTTT.

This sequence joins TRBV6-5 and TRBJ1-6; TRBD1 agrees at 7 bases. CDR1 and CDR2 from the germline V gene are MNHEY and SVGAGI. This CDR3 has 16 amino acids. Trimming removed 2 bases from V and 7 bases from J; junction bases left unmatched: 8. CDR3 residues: CASSYTPGQRNSPLHF. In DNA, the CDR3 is TGTGCCAGCAGTTACACGCCGGGACAGAGAAATTCACCCCTCCACTTT.

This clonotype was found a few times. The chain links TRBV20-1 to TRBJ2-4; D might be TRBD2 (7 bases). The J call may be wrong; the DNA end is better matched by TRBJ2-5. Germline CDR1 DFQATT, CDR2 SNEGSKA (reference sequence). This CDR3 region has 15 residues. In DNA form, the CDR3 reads TGCAGTGCTAGAGGGGGTGCGGGGGCCCTAGAGACCCAGTACTTC. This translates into CSARGGAGALETQYF.

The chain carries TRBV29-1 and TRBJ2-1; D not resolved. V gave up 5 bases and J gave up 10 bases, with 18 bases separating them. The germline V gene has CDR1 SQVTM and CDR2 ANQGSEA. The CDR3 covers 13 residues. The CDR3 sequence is CSVLSPTAQEQFF. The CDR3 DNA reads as TGCAGCGTTCTCTCCCCCACGGCGCAAGAGCAGTTCTTC.

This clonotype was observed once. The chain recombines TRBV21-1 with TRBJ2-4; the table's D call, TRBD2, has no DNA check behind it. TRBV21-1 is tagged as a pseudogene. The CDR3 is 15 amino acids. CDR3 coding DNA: TGTGCCAGCCCCCTCCCGGGACTAGCGGAATACGGGCAGTACTTC. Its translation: CASPLPGLAEYGQYF.

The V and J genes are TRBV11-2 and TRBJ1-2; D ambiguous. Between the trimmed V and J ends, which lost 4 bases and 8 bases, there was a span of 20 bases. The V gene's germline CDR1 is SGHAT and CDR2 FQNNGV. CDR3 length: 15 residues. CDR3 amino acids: CASSSISGYLKGYTF. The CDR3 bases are TGTGCCAGCAGCTCTATCTCCGGGTACCTTAAGGGCTACACCTTC.

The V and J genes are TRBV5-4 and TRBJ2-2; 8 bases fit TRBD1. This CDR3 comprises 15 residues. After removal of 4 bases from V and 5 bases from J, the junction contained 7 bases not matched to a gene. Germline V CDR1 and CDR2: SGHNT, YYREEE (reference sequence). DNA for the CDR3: TGTGCCAGCAGCCTCGGACAGGGACTGACCGGGGAGCTGTTTTTT. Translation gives CASSLGQGLTGELFF.